The 24 T cell receptor beta chains below all came from one sample that was sequenced in a study of OX40 agonist ivuxolimab in advanced cancers. Using immunoSEQ multiplex PCR, the repertoire was profiled, and TCRdb retains in-frame clones only, with some absent. There are approximately 31,000 clones in the sample; about 92% occur only once, and more than 25% lies in the top ten. Sequenced here: CD4+ or CD8+ T cells sorted from blood, sampled in a trial of the OX40 agonist ivuxolimab. Receptor source: an adult with an advanced solid tumor such as melanoma, head and neck, liver or kidney cancer.

V and J are TRBV7-9 and TRBJ1-5, with D unresolved. This CDR3 comprises 13 residues. V lost 5 bases, J lost 7 bases, and 12 bases lay in between. CDR1 and CDR2 from the germline V gene are SEHNR and FQNEAQ (reference sequence). The CDR3 loop reads CASSPDLGQPQHF. The CDR3 coding sequence is TGTGCCAGCAGCCCAGACCTGGGCCAGCCCCAGCATTTT.

This clone has a single count. The genes are TRBV5-1 and TRBJ2-7; D gene unclear. Germline V gene lookup returns CDR1 SGHRS and CDR2 YFSETQ. CDR3 length equals 13 residues. Trimming removed 3 bases at V and 3 bases at J, with 10 bases between. The CDR3 sequence: CASSSGTSYEQYF. The CDR3, as DNA: TGCGCCAGCAGCTCCGGTACGAGCTACGAGCAGTACTTC.

The genes are TRBV28 and TRBJ2-2; 7 bases fit TRBD1. Germline values: CDR1 MDHEN, CDR2 SYDVKM. The CDR3 runs 15 residues. With 5 bases clipped from V and 2 bases from J, the junction kept 5 bases outside the gene matches. Here the CDR3 reads CASSGDSLNTGELFF. For the CDR3, the DNA is TGTGCCAGCAGTGGGGACAGCCTTAACACCGGGGAGCTGTTTTTT.

V and J are TRBV21-1 and TRBJ2-3. TRBV21-1 constitutes a pseudogene. The CDR3 loop spans 14 amino acids. The chain's CDR3 is CASSKRLSTDTQYF. In nucleotides, the CDR3 is TGTGCCAGCAGCAAACGGCTGAGCACAGATACGCAGTATTTT.

The V call is TRBV11-1, the J call TRBJ2-2; 8 nucleotides line up with TRBD1. This CDR3 has 15 amino acids. V lost 1 base to trimming and J lost 5 bases; unmatched junction nucleotides: 3. Germline CDR1 and CDR2: SGHAT and FQDESV (reference sequence). The CDR3: CASSLVTGGTGELFF. CDR3 nucleotides: TGTGCCAGCAGCTTAGTTACAGGGGGAACCGGGGAGCTGTTTTTT. Filled out from reference TRBV11-1 and TRBJ2-2, the complete variable domain reads EAEVAQSPRYKITEKSQAVAFWCDPISGHATLYWYRQILGQGPELLVQFQDESVVDDSQLPKDRFSAERLKGVDSTLKIQPAELGDSAMYLCASSLVTGGTGELFFGEGSRLTVL.

This chain joins TRBV30 and TRBJ2-1, with D perhaps TRBD1 or TRBD2 (5 bases each). Germline V gene data show CDR1 as GTSNPN and CDR2 as SVGIG (reference sequence). The CDR3 spans 11 residues. Trimming pared 4 bases from V and 9 bases from J, leaving 10 bases between. CDR3 coding DNA: TGTGCCTGGAATCCTGGGGGTGAGCAGTTCTTC. Protein sequence: CAWNPGGEQFF.

There are a few counts of this clone. The rearrangement joins TRBV7-9 to TRBJ1-6; maybe TRBD1 (6 bases). The CDR3 contains 14 residues. Trimming stripped 5 bases from V and 10 bases from J, with 15 bases between. Germline V gene lookup returns CDR1 SEHNR and CDR2 FQNEAQ (reference sequence). CDR3 amino acids: CASSKAQGGSPLHF. The DNA of the CDR3 is TGTGCCAGCAGCAAAGCACAGGGTGGATCACCCCTCCACTTT.

The genes are TRBV11-1 and TRBJ2-1, with D possibly being TRBD1 (6 bases). The CDR3 totals 15 residues. Looked up from germline, CDR1 is SGHAT and CDR2 is FQDESV (reference sequence). V dropped 6 bases and J dropped 0 bases, with 12 bases sitting between them. The CDR3 spells CASRPDRSSYNEQFF. The CDR3 nucleotides are TGTGCCAGCAGACCCGACAGGAGCTCCTACAATGAGCAGTTCTTC.

The rearrangement uses TRBV27 and TRBJ2-1; D uncertain. The CDR3 has 14 amino acids. V lost 5 bases, J lost 2 bases, and 10 bases lay in between. Germline values: CDR1 MNHEY, CDR2 SMNVEV (reference sequence). CDR3 amino acids: CASSPLETYNEQFF. The CDR3 region has the DNA TGTGCCAGCAGTCCTCTAGAGACCTACAATGAGCAGTTCTTC.

The gene calls are TRBV18 and TRBJ2-5; 8 nucleotides agree with TRBD2. After removal of 1 base from V and 3 bases from J, the junction contained 4 bases not matched to a gene. CDR3 length: 15 residues. The germline V gene encodes CDR1 KGHSH and CDR2 LQKENI. CDR3 nucleotide sequence: TGTGCCAGCTCACCACTGCGGGGGGCGGAAGAGACCCAGTACTTC. This gives the protein CASSPLRGAEETQYF.

This chain joins TRBV29-1 and TRBJ2-1; TRBD2 matches at 14 bases. The germline gives CDR1 SQVTM, CDR2 ANQGSEA. J gave up 12 bases and V 7 bases, and 8 bases lay outside the gene matches. This CDR3 has 13 residues. CDR3 sequence reads: CSARLAGGHGQFF. The DNA for the CDR3 is TGCAGCGCCAGACTAGCGGGGGGGCACGGGCAGTTCTTC.

The chain uses TRBV18 and TRBJ2-5, with D possibly matching TRBD2 (6 bases). V dropped 5 bases and J dropped 1 base, with 8 bases sitting between them. The CDR3 sequence is 13 residues long. Per the germline V gene, CDR1 is KGHSH and CDR2 is LQKENI. CDR3 region: CASSTGLQETQYF. In DNA, the CDR3 is TGTGCCAGCTCAACGGGACTCCAAGAGACCCAGTACTTC. The full variable domain, with the rest looked up from reference TRBV18 and TRBJ2-5, is NAGVMQNPRHLVRRRGQEARLRCSPMKGHSHVYWYRQLPEEGLKFMVYLQKENIIDESGMPKERFSAEFPKEGPSILRIQQVVRGDSAAYFCASSTGLQETQYFGPGTRLLVL.

The chain joins TRBV27 to TRBJ2-1; the match to TRBD1 covers 9 bases. The CDR3 runs to 16 residues. Trimming took 2 bases from V and 6 from J; bases not matched to a gene: 8. Germline V gene data show CDR1 as MNHEY and CDR2 as SMNVEV (reference sequence). CDR3 DNA sequence: TGTGCCAGCAGTTTACCCTTTGACAGGGGGGTCAATGAGCAGTTCTTC. The encoded protein is CASSLPFDRGVNEQFF.

The rearrangement links TRBV7-9 to TRBJ1-1; D ambiguous. This CDR3 has 11 amino acids. Trimming shortened V by 7 bases and J by 5 bases, and 8 bases separated the two germline ends. The germline V gene encodes CDR1 SEHNR and CDR2 FQNEAQ (reference sequence). The CDR3 is CASTVLTEAFF. CDR3 bases: TGTGCCAGCACTGTGCTAACTGAAGCTTTCTTT.

This chain connects TRBV27 to TRBJ2-7; tentative D call: TRBD2 (6 bases). Per germline, CDR1 MNHEY and CDR2 SMNVEV (reference sequence). V shed 0 bases and J shed 4 bases, with 13 bases lying between them. This CDR3 has 15 residues. CDR3 DNA sequence: TGTGCCAGCAGTTTATCGGCGGGGAATAGGTACGAGCAGTACTTC. This codes for CASSLSAGNRYEQYF.

This clone turned up a few times. The rearrangement joins TRBV7-9 to TRBJ2-1; D perhaps matches TRBD1 (6 bases). The CDR3 contains 13 residues. The V end lost 5 bases, the J end lost 12 bases, and 17 bases lay between the germline ends. Germline V lookup: CDR1 SEHNR, CDR2 FQNEAQ (reference sequence). CDR3 region: CASSPEQGVGQFF. In DNA form, the CDR3 reads TGTGCCAGCAGCCCGGAACAGGGCGTGGGGCAGTTCTTC. Together with reference TRBV7-9 and TRBJ2-1, the CDR3 gives the full variable domain: DTGVSQNPRHKITKRGQNVTFRCDPISEHNRLYWYRQTLGQGPEFLTYFQNEAQLEKSRLLSDRFSAERPKGSFSTLEIQRTEQGDSAMYLCASSPEQGVGQFFGPGTRLTVL.

The chain recombines TRBV5-4 with TRBJ1-5; 11 bases fit TRBD1. V gave up 3 bases and J gave up 7 bases; unmatched junction bases: 3. The CDR3 length is 14 residues. Germline values: CDR1 SGHNT, CDR2 YYREEE (reference sequence). CDR3 amino acids: CASSSGTGGQPQHF. The CDR3 DNA is TGTGCCAGCAGCTCCGGGACAGGGGGGCAGCCCCAGCATTTT.

The rearrangement links TRBV7-9 to TRBJ2-1; 8 bases are a match to TRBD1. The V gene end was trimmed by 8 bases and the J gene end by 5 bases; junction bases not matched to a gene: 5. The CDR3 consists of 13 residues. From germline, CDR1 is SEHNR and CDR2 FQNEAQ (reference sequence). CDR3 nucleotides: TGTGCCAGCGCGGGGACAGGAAACAATGAGCAGTTCTTC. Amino acids: CASAGTGNNEQFF. The full variable domain, in which reference TRBV7-9 and TRBJ2-1 provide the parts outside the CDR3, is DTGVSQNPRHKITKRGQNVTFRCDPISEHNRLYWYRQTLGQGPEFLTYFQNEAQLEKSRLLSDRFSAERPKGSFSTLEIQRTEQGDSAMYLCASAGTGNNEQFFGPGTRLTVL.

V gene TRBV28 combines with J gene TRBJ1-1, with a tentative D call TRBD1 (6 bases). Per germline, CDR1 MDHEN and CDR2 SYDVKM. CDR3 size: 17 residues. V lost 2 bases and J 6 bases, leaving 22 bases between the germline ends. CDR3 sequence (DNA): TGTGCCAGCAGTTTAACCTCACGACAGGTTTTGAGGGCTGAAGCTTTCTTT. It specifies CASSLTSRQVLRAEAFF.

This rearrangement joins TRBV28 to TRBJ2-7; the match to TRBD2 covers 11 bases. Germline trimming cut 3 bases from V and 3 bases from J; bases unmatched to any gene: 7. There are 16 residues in the CDR3. CDR1 is MDHEN, CDR2 SYDVKM, per germline. CDR3 amino acids: CASSLYSGTSGYEQYF. The CDR3 nucleotides read TGTGCCAGCAGTTTGTACTCCGGGACTAGCGGCTACGAGCAGTACTTC.

J is TRBJ2-2 and V is TRBV19, with TRBD2 as a possible D gene (5 bases). Germline V gene data show CDR1 as LNHDA and CDR2 as SQIVND (reference sequence). The CDR3 sequence is 15 residues long. V was shortened by 7 bases and J by 7 bases, with 19 bases between the two germline ends. DNA for the CDR3: TGTGCCAGTACGGGAAAAGTTCCCTATTTCGGGGAGCTGTTTTTT. Translation gives CASTGKVPYFGELFF. Full variable domain (remainder filled in from reference TRBV19 and TRBJ2-2): DGGITQSPKYLFRKEGQNVTLSCEQNLNHDAMYWYRQDPGQGLRLIYYSQIVNDFQKGDIAEGYSVSREKKESFPLTVTSAQKNPTAFYLCASTGKVPYFGELFFGEGSRLTVL.

This clone was seen just once. The gene calls are TRBV7-9 and TRBJ1-1, with 7 bases fitting TRBD1. This CDR3 has 15 amino acids. CDR1 SEHNR and CDR2 FQNEAQ come from the germline V gene (reference sequence). V shed 7 bases and J 4 bases; nucleotides not matched to a gene: 12. The CDR3 loop is CASTPKRGGITEAFF. The CDR3 DNA follows: TGTGCCAGCACCCCTAAGAGAGGGGGCATCACTGAAGCTTTCTTT.

The chain is built from TRBV19 and TRBJ1-1, with a possible D match to TRBD1 (5 bases). Trimming stripped 4 bases from V and 0 bases from J, with 15 bases between. The CDR3 contains 16 residues. The V gene's germline CDR1 is LNHDA and CDR2 SQIVND (reference sequence). The DNA for the CDR3 is TGTGCCAGTAGTAATCGGGACGGGCCTTTGAACACTGAAGCTTTCTTT. Translated, it gives CASSNRDGPLNTEAFF. Full variable domain (rest looked up from reference TRBV19 and TRBJ1-1): DGGITQSPKYLFRKEGQNVTLSCEQNLNHDAMYWYRQDPGQGLRLIYYSQIVNDFQKGDIAEGYSVSREKKESFPLTVTSAQKNPTAFYLCASSNRDGPLNTEAFFGQGTRLTVV.

The V call is TRBV5-6, the J call TRBJ2-7; 9 bases match TRBD1. Germline loops: CDR1 SGHDT, CDR2 YYEEEE. CDR3 length: 14 residues. The V gene end was trimmed by 3 bases and the J gene end by 3 bases; junction bases not matched to a gene: 4. CDR3 protein: CASSWGQGLYEQYF. CDR3 DNA sequence: TGTGCCAGCAGCTGGGGACAGGGCCTCTACGAGCAGTACTTC. Together with reference TRBV5-6 and TRBJ2-7, the CDR3 gives the full variable domain: DAGVTQSPTHLIKTRGQQVTLRCSPKSGHDTVSWYQQALGQGPQFIFQYYEEEERQRGNFPDRFSGHQFPNYSSELNVNALLLGDSALYLCASSWGQGLYEQYFGPGTRLTVT.